A single count supports the clone carrying this T cell receptor beta chain. This sample is drawn from a study of cytomegalovirus exposure and HLA in healthy donors. In the PCR, 60 Vbeta and 13 Jbeta primers were used. This table comes from immunoSEQ multiplex PCR, and its TCRdb copy is limited to in-frame clones, with some not included. The repertoire includes 100,000 to 140,000 clones, around three quarters of them detected once, and 6.5% to 8.5% sits in the top ten. Looked up from germline, CDR1 is SQVTM and CDR2 is ANQGSEA. This CDR3 comprises 15 residues. V lost 4 bases and J lost 3, with 17 bases in between.

The material sequenced was PBMCs. The source of this sequence is a man aged 25 to 40 in good health and CMV-seronegative. The chain couples TRBV29-1 to TRBJ2-3, with D tentatively TRBD2 (6 bases). In nucleotides, the CDR3 is TGCAGCGTTGTGGTTGGCGGGGTTGTTACAGATACGCAGTATTTT. This gives the protein CSVVVGGVVTDTQYF.